A selection of T cell receptor beta chains follows, all from one sample in a study of T-cell reconstitution after alpha-beta-depleted transplantation in children. TCRdb re-analysed the PCR reads in MiXCR, keeping a single row per CDR3 protein. The table lists fewer than 550,000 distinct CDR3 sequences, 15% to 20% of them singletons. This specimen was PBMCs, mostly from graft donor cells, taken 360 days after TCRalphabeta/CD19-depleted stem cell transplant. The origin of the receptors is a boy under two years old who had a stem cell transplant for Wiskott-Aldrich syndrome, so the T cells may come from the graft donor. Both conserved end residues are part of each CDR3. Fields, in order: J gene, D gene, clone size, V gene, CDR3 protein, CDR3 DNA. D genes are given only for firm matches. Clone size appears in some rows only: once, few, many, or a class for an expanded clone.

J gene: TRBJ2-1
D gene: .
clone size: .
V gene: TRBV2
CDR3 protein: CASSEWASTPLYNEQFF
CDR3 DNA: TGTGCCAGCAGTGAGTGGGCTAGCACCCCCCTCTACAATGAGCAGTTCTTC

J gene: TRBJ2-1
D gene: TRBD2
clone size: many
V gene: TRBV11-2
CDR3 protein: CASSFWRGAGHEQFF
CDR3 DNA: TGTGCCAGCAGCTTCTGGCGGGGGGCCGGGCATGAGCAGTTCTTC

J gene: TRBJ2-6
D gene: .
clone size: few
V gene: TRBV14
CDR3 protein: CASSQDLGGPGANVLTF
CDR3 DNA: TGTGCCAGCAGCCAAGATCTTGGTGGACCTGGGGCCAACGTCCTGACTTTC

J gene: TRBJ2-1
D gene: TRBD2
clone size: many
V gene: TRBV6-5
CDR3 protein: CASRRGGLYNEQFF
CDR3 DNA: TGTGCCAGCAGACGGGGGGGGTTGTACAATGAGCAGTTCTTC

J gene: TRBJ2-7
D gene: TRBD2
clone size: .
V gene: TRBV29-1
CDR3 protein: CSVGLAGVYEQYF
CDR3 DNA: TGCAGCGTTGGGCTAGCGGGAGTCTACGAGCAGTACTTC

J gene: TRBJ2-2
D gene: .
clone size: .
V gene: TRBV12-3/TRBV12-4
CDR3 protein: CASSRDTLRATGELFF
CDR3 DNA: TGTGCCAGCAGCCGAGACACCCTACGGGCCACCGGGGAGCTGTTTTTT

J gene: TRBJ1-1
D gene: .
clone size: few
V gene: TRBV20-1
CDR3 protein: CRGGRGTEAFF
CDR3 DNA: TGCAGAGGGGGGAGAGGCACTGAAGCTTTCTTT

J gene: TRBJ1-2
D gene: TRBD1
clone size: .
V gene: TRBV7-2
CDR3 protein: CASSLVGQGGYHGYTF
CDR3 DNA: TGTGCCAGCAGCTTAGTTGGACAGGGGGGATATCATGGCTACACCTTC

J gene: TRBJ2-1
D gene: .
clone size: .
V gene: TRBV2
CDR3 protein: CASSGSDEQFF
CDR3 DNA: TGTGCCAGCAGTGGGTCGGATGAGCAGTTCTTC

J gene: TRBJ2-4
D gene: .
clone size: few
V gene: TRBV6-1
CDR3 protein: CASTGSPKNIQYF
CDR3 DNA: TGTGCCAGCACGGGCAGTCCGAAAAACATTCAGTACTTC

J gene: TRBJ2-2
D gene: .
clone size: many
V gene: TRBV24-1
CDR3 protein: CATTGGTGELFF
CDR3 DNA: TGTGCCACGACTGGGGGGACCGGGGAGCTGTTTTTT

J gene: TRBJ2-7
D gene: TRBD2
clone size: .
V gene: TRBV20-1
CDR3 protein: CSAISGTRIVYEQYF
CDR3 DNA: TGCAGTGCTATCTCCGGGACTAGGATAGTCTACGAGCAGTACTTC

J gene: TRBJ2-1
D gene: .
clone size: once
V gene: TRBV5-1
CDR3 protein: CASSLRLDYNEQFF
CDR3 DNA: TGCGCCAGCAGCTTGCGGCTGGATTACAATGAGCAGTTCTTC

J gene: TRBJ1-1
D gene: .
clone size: .
V gene: TRBV18
CDR3 protein: CASSPLGDNTEAFF
CDR3 DNA: TGTGCCAGCTCACCACTCGGGGATAACACTGAAGCTTTCTTT

J gene: TRBJ2-7
D gene: .
clone size: .
V gene: TRBV6-5
CDR3 protein: CASSYSKTTLYEQYF
CDR3 DNA: TGTGCCAGCAGTTACTCGAAGACTACCCTCTACGAGCAGTACTTC

J gene: TRBJ2-5
D gene: .
clone size: .
V gene: TRBV7-9
CDR3 protein: CASSFPGSQETQYF
CDR3 DNA: TGTGCCAGCAGCTTCCCGGGTTCTCAAGAGACCCAGTACTTC

J gene: TRBJ1-1
D gene: .
clone size: few
V gene: TRBV16
CDR3 protein: CASKALGRPEAFF
CDR3 DNA: TGTGCCAGCAAGGCCCTGGGTCGACCTGAAGCTTTCTTT

J gene: TRBJ2-1
D gene: TRBD1
clone size: many
V gene: TRBV6-2/TRBV6-3
CDR3 protein: CASSRQGNEQFF
CDR3 DNA: TGCGCCAGCAGCCGACAGGGAAATGAGCAGTTCTTC

J gene: TRBJ2-4
D gene: .
clone size: .
V gene: TRBV5-6
CDR3 protein: CASSLGLPQNIQYF
CDR3 DNA: TGTGCCAGCAGCTTGGGTCTGCCCCAAAACATTCAGTACTTC

J gene: TRBJ2-3
D gene: .
clone size: .
V gene: TRBV18
CDR3 protein: CASSQRTGSTDTQYF
CDR3 DNA: TGTGCCAGCTCACAAAGGACGGGAAGCACAGATACGCAGTATTTT

J gene: TRBJ2-3
D gene: .
clone size: few
V gene: TRBV5-1
CDR3 protein: CASSLSLLGGLRTDTQYF
CDR3 DNA: TGCGCCAGCAGCTTATCCTTGTTGGGGGGCCTCCGGACAGATACGCAGTATTTT

J gene: TRBJ2-7
D gene: .
clone size: .
V gene: TRBV10-3
CDR3 protein: CATAVSGGASYEQYF
CDR3 DNA: TGTGCCACTGCAGTATCGGGGGGCGCTTCCTACGAGCAGTACTTC

J gene: TRBJ2-5
D gene: .
clone size: .
V gene: TRBV6-1
CDR3 protein: CASRNRFWGQETQYF
CDR3 DNA: TGTGCCAGCCGAAACAGGTTTTGGGGCCAAGAGACCCAGTACTTC

J gene: TRBJ1-1
D gene: TRBD1
clone size: few
V gene: TRBV7-2
CDR3 protein: CASSLVLGGRAFF
CDR3 DNA: TGTGCCAGCAGCTTAGTACTAGGGGGCCGGGCTTTCTTT

J gene: TRBJ2-1
D gene: TRBD2
clone size: few
V gene: TRBV12-3/TRBV12-4
CDR3 protein: CASSSHGTSTEQFF
CDR3 DNA: TGTGCCAGCAGTTCGCACGGGACTAGTACTGAGCAGTTCTTC

J gene: TRBJ2-7
D gene: .
clone size: .
V gene: TRBV5-1
CDR3 protein: CASSAQSHEQYF
CDR3 DNA: TGCGCCAGCAGCGCACAGTCCCACGAGCAGTACTTC

J gene: TRBJ2-1
D gene: TRBD2
clone size: few
V gene: TRBV4-3
CDR3 protein: CASSQAAFGGLAGGGNEQFF
CDR3 DNA: TGCGCCAGCAGCCAAGCCGCATTCGGGGGTTTAGCGGGAGGAGGGAATGAGCAGTTCTTC

J gene: TRBJ2-5
D gene: .
clone size: few
V gene: TRBV18
CDR3 protein: CASSPRGRQSEETQYF
CDR3 DNA: TGTGCCAGCTCACCACGGGGGCGACAGTCCGAAGAGACCCAGTACTTC

J gene: TRBJ1-2
D gene: .
clone size: few
V gene: TRBV12-3/TRBV12-4
CDR3 protein: CASSLIWPRGYTF
CDR3 DNA: TGTGCCAGCAGTTTAATCTGGCCGAGGGGCTACACCTTC

J gene: TRBJ2-5
D gene: TRBD2
clone size: .
V gene: TRBV19
CDR3 protein: CASKISAGVETQYF
CDR3 DNA: TGTGCCAGTAAAATAAGCGCGGGGGTAGAGACCCAGTACTTC

J gene: TRBJ2-1
D gene: .
clone size: few
V gene: TRBV5-1
CDR3 protein: CASSLVGLSIIDEQFF
CDR3 DNA: TGCGCCAGCAGCTTGGTCGGACTATCCATCATCGATGAGCAGTTCTTC

J gene: TRBJ2-7
D gene: .
clone size: .
V gene: TRBV12-3/TRBV12-4
CDR3 protein: CASSKGEGIPLSSYEQYF
CDR3 DNA: TGTGCCAGCAGTAAGGGGGAGGGGATCCCTCTAAGCTCCTACGAGCAGTACTTC

J gene: TRBJ2-7
D gene: TRBD1
clone size: .
V gene: TRBV5-1
CDR3 protein: CATQPRTGETYEQYF
CDR3 DNA: TGCGCCACCCAGCCTCGGACAGGGGAAACCTACGAGCAGTACTTC

J gene: TRBJ2-7
D gene: .
clone size: few
V gene: TRBV12-3/TRBV12-4
CDR3 protein: CASTFGGQGAREQYF
CDR3 DNA: TGTGCCAGCACCTTCGGGGGGCAGGGGGCAAGGGAGCAGTACTTC

J gene: TRBJ2-5
D gene: TRBD1
clone size: .
V gene: TRBV13
CDR3 protein: CASSLVAGGVEETQYF
CDR3 DNA: TGTGCCAGCAGCTTAGTGGCAGGGGGCGTTGAAGAGACCCAGTACTTC

J gene: TRBJ1-5
D gene: .
clone size: .
V gene: TRBV12-3/TRBV12-4
CDR3 protein: CASSPPMQPQHF
CDR3 DNA: TGTGCCAGCAGTCCACCGATGCAGCCCCAGCATTTT

J gene: TRBJ1-2
D gene: TRBD1
clone size: few
V gene: TRBV29-1
CDR3 protein: CSVAGRLTGVDGYTF
CDR3 DNA: TGCAGCGTAGCTGGAAGATTGACAGGGGTCGATGGCTACACCTTC

J gene: TRBJ2-2
D gene: .
clone size: .
V gene: TRBV5-1
CDR3 protein: CASSFWEGPGNTGELFF
CDR3 DNA: TGCGCCAGCAGCTTCTGGGAAGGGCCAGGGAACACCGGGGAGCTGTTTTTT

J gene: TRBJ2-1
D gene: .
clone size: .
V gene: TRBV24-1
CDR3 protein: CATSDTAADSSYNEQFF
CDR3 DNA: TGTGCCACCAGTGACACAGCCGCGGACAGCTCCTACAATGAGCAGTTCTTC

J gene: TRBJ2-3
D gene: TRBD1
clone size: many
V gene: TRBV11-2
CDR3 protein: CASSRSYRGDTQYF
CDR3 DNA: TGTGCCAGCAGCAGGTCTTACAGGGGAGATACGCAGTATTTT

J gene: TRBJ2-2
D gene: .
clone size: few
V gene: TRBV20-1
CDR3 protein: CSASAERSTGELFF
CDR3 DNA: TGCAGTGCCTCCGCGGAGAGATCCACCGGGGAGCTGTTTTTT

J gene: TRBJ2-3
D gene: .
clone size: few
V gene: TRBV27
CDR3 protein: CASSHRTDTQYF
CDR3 DNA: TGTGCCAGCAGTCACCGCACAGATACGCAGTATTTT

J gene: TRBJ2-5
D gene: .
clone size: .
V gene: TRBV12-3/TRBV12-4
CDR3 protein: CASSFVFQETQYF
CDR3 DNA: TGTGCCAGCAGTTTTGTGTTCCAAGAGACCCAGTACTTC

J gene: TRBJ2-3
D gene: .
clone size: .
V gene: TRBV11-2
CDR3 protein: CASSPDAASTDTQYF
CDR3 DNA: TGTGCCAGCAGCCCAGACGCCGCTAGCACAGATACGCAGTATTTT

J gene: TRBJ2-4
D gene: .
clone size: few
V gene: TRBV10-3
CDR3 protein: CAITGNIQYF
CDR3 DNA: TGTGCCATCACGGGTAACATTCAGTACTTC

J gene: TRBJ2-7
D gene: .
clone size: .
V gene: TRBV11-2
CDR3 protein: CASSPDSRKTEQYF
CDR3 DNA: TGTGCCAGCAGCCCGGACAGCCGGAAAACAGAGCAGTACTTC